The 26 T cell receptor beta chains given below trace back to one sample, sequenced in a study of blood T cell repertoires in COVID-19. Sequenced by immunoSEQ multiplex PCR; TCRdb stores in-frame clones only, minus some. The sample shows 70,000 or so clones, approximately 88% of them seen only once. The sample comprised peripheral blood. These receptors were taken from an elderly man with active or convalescent COVID-19.

CDR3 in amino acids: CASSLRTSGGGETQYF. DNA for the CDR3: TGTGCCAGCAGCTTACGGACTAGCGGGGGTGGTGAGACCCAGTACTTC. This rearrangement joins TRBV13 to TRBJ2-5, with 13 bases matching TRBD2. Unmatched junction bases numbered 5, after V lost 2 bases and J lost 5 bases. The CDR3 extends over 16 amino acids. CDR1 is PRHDT and CDR2 is FYEKMQ in the germline V gene (reference sequence).

The chain is built from TRBV23-1 and TRBJ1-1; D is ambiguous. TRBV23-1 is labeled an ORF, and its function is uncertain. Trimming removed 0 bases at V and 0 bases at J, with 20 bases between. This CDR3 comprises 19 residues. CDR3 nucleotides: TGCGCCAGCAGTCAATCGAACGAGAGGGCCGCCAAGATGAACACTGAAGCTTTCTTT. It encodes CASSQSNERAAKMNTEAFF.

This clone occurred a few times. The genes are TRBV28 and TRBJ1-5; the match to TRBD1 covers 7 bases. Germline CDR1 MDHEN, CDR2 SYDVKM. Unmatched junction bases numbered 1, after V lost 4 bases and J lost 4 bases. The CDR3 sequence is 13 residues long. CDR3 DNA sequence: TGTGCCAGCAGTTCGGACAGGAATCAGCCCCAGCATTTT. Translating gives CASSSDRNQPQHF.

V and J are TRBV28 and TRBJ1-1; no firm D call. This CDR3 region has 13 residues. Between the trimmed V and J ends, which lost 5 bases and 3 bases, there was a span of 10 bases. Germline V gives CDR1 MDHEN, CDR2 SYDVKM. As DNA, the CDR3 is TGTGCCAGCAGTAGAATCGGGGACACTGAAGCTTTCTTT. Translation gives CASSRIGDTEAFF.

This chain connects TRBV5-1 to TRBJ2-1; TRBD2 matches at 8 bases. The junction had 7 bases not matched to a gene; V was cut back by 1 base and J by 7 bases. The CDR3 is 15 amino acids. CDR1 SGHRS and CDR2 YFSETQ come from the germline V gene. The CDR3 DNA reads TGCGCCAGCAGCTTGTTGGCTAGCGGGCGAAATGAGCAGTTCTTC. Amino acid sequence: CASSLLASGRNEQFF.

This chain uses TRBV5-1 with TRBJ2-5, with 11 bases that match TRBD1. The CDR3 loop spans 15 amino acids. The V gene's germline CDR1 is SGHRS and CDR2 YFSETQ. Trimming at V came to 3 bases and at J to 5 bases, leaving 6 bases not matched to a gene. CDR3 in amino acids: CASSSKGQGAETQYF. Here the CDR3 DNA reads TGCGCCAGCAGCTCGAAAGGACAGGGGGCCGAGACCCAGTACTTC.

The table lists this clone with a count of one. The rearrangement joins TRBV27 to TRBJ2-1; D might be TRBD2 (6 bases). V was shortened by 3 bases and J by 4 bases, with 16 bases between the two germline ends. The germline CDR1 and CDR2 sequences are MNHEY and SMNVEV (reference sequence). The CDR3 covers 16 residues. The CDR3, as DNA: TGTGCCAGCAGTTTTCTAAGGGCGGGACGATACAATGAGCAGTTCTTC. This encodes CASSFLRAGRYNEQFF.

This chain joins TRBV6-6 and TRBJ2-7; 7 nucleotides agree with TRBD2. The germline V gene encodes CDR1 MNHNY and CDR2 SVGAGI (reference sequence). V gave up 4 bases and J gave up 2 bases; unmatched junction bases: 5. CDR3 length equals 14 residues. The CDR3 DNA reads TGTGCCAGCAGTTCCGAGCGGGGACCCTACGAGCAGTACTTC. Residues: CASSSERGPYEQYF.

This clone was counted a few times. The chain recombines TRBV2 with TRBJ2-7; a weak D match, TRBD1 (5 bases). V was cut by 8 bases and J by 3 bases, with 8 bases left in between. Looked up from germline, CDR1 is SNHLY and CDR2 is FYNNEI. The CDR3 has 11 residues. In DNA form, the CDR3 reads TGTGCCAGCCAGGGTAACTACGAGCAGTACTTC. Residues: CASQGNYEQYF. The full variable domain, in which reference TRBV2 and TRBJ2-7 provide the parts outside the CDR3, is EPEVTQTPSHQVTQMGQEVILRCVPISNHLYFYWYRQILGQKVEFLVSFYNNEISEKSEIFDDQFSVERPDGSNFTLKIRSTKLEDSAMYFCASQGNYEQYFGPGTRLTVT.

The rearrangement joins TRBV5-5 to TRBJ2-2; 7 nucleotides line up with TRBD2. The length of the CDR3 is 15 residues. V shed 0 bases, J shed 4 bases, and the junction held 3 bases outside the gene matches. The germline CDR1 and CDR2 sequences are SGHKS and YYEKEE (reference sequence). The CDR3 region has the DNA TGTGCCAGCAGCTTGGTCCCGGGGGGCACCGGGGAGCTGTTTTTT. Translation gives CASSLVPGGTGELFF.

The gene calls are TRBV5-4 and TRBJ2-7; 10 nucleotides align to TRBD1. V was pared by 1 base and J by 2 bases, with 6 bases of the junction left unmatched. The CDR3 has 16 amino acids. Per germline, CDR1 SGHNT and CDR2 YYREEE (reference sequence). The CDR3 DNA reads TGTGCCAGCAGCTTGCCTAGACAGGGGGCCCCCTACGAGCAGTACTTC. Translation gives CASSLPRQGAPYEQYF.

The V and J genes are TRBV2 and TRBJ2-7; tentatively, D is TRBD2 (5 bases). The CDR3 length is 13 residues. Looked up from germline, CDR1 is SNHLY and CDR2 is FYNNEI. V lost 10 bases to trimming and J lost 7 bases, with 20 bases between them. CDR3 DNA: TGTGCCACACGGGCGGACGGCCCGGGGGAGCAGTACTTC. This codes for CATRADGPGEQYF.

This CDR3 reads CASSSSGGPTYNEQFF. CDR3 nucleotide sequence: TGCGCCAGCAGCTCTAGCGGGGGGCCAACCTACAATGAGCAGTTCTTC. This rearrangement joins TRBV5-1 to TRBJ2-1; the match to TRBD2 covers 11 bases. The CDR3 consists of 16 residues. Germline V gene sequence: CDR1 SGHRS, CDR2 YFSETQ. V was pared by 3 bases and J by 2 bases, with 4 bases of the junction left unmatched.

The chain recombines TRBV28 with TRBJ2-7, with TRBD2 matching 7 bases. CDR3 length: 15 residues. Trimming took 4 bases from V and 7 from J; bases not matched to a gene: 13. Germline V lookup: CDR1 MDHEN, CDR2 SYDVKM. CDR3 sequence (DNA): TGTGCCAGCAGTTCTGCGGGAGCCCGGGTCGGGGAGCAGTACTTC. It yields the protein CASSSAGARVGEQYF.

The V and J genes are TRBV9 and TRBJ2-2; perhaps TRBD2 as D (6 bases). V gave up 0 bases and J gave up 4 bases, with 16 bases separating them. CDR3 length equals 17 residues. CDR1 is SGDLS and CDR2 is YYNGEE in the germline V gene. CDR3 sequence (DNA): TGTGCCAGCAGCGTAGCGCCCGAGGTCGGGGGCACCGGGGAGCTGTTTTTT. It is translated as CASSVAPEVGGTGELFF.

This chain links TRBV3-1 (or the pseudogene TRBV3-2) with TRBJ2-2; TRBD2 aligns across 12 bases. CDR3 size: 16 residues. V was clipped by 4 bases and J by 7 bases; unmatched bases: 7. Germline V lookup: CDR1 LGHDT, CDR2 YNNKEL (reference sequence). CDR3 DNA: TGTGCCAGCAGCCTCGGACTAGCGGGAATCGTCGGGGAGCTGTTTTTT. This gives the protein CASSLGLAGIVGELFF.

The chain employs TRBV11-2 and TRBJ2-4; the D gene is possibly TRBD1 (5 bases). The V and J ends lost 1 base and 8 bases respectively, with 9 bases between them. The CDR3 is 13 residues long. Germline CDR1 is SGHAT and CDR2 is FQNNGV. DNA of the CDR3: TGTGCCAGCAGCTTAGCAGGGATGGACATTCAGTACTTC. Its translation: CASSLAGMDIQYF.

This chain uses TRBV28 with TRBJ2-7; 10 bases map to TRBD2. After removal of 6 bases from V and 5 bases from J, the junction contained 7 bases not matched to a gene. The CDR3 contains 14 residues. Germline CDR1 MDHEN, CDR2 SYDVKM. The DNA of the CDR3 is TGTGCCAGCAGGAAGCGGGAGGGGGCCCACGAGCAGTACTTC. Its translation: CASRKREGAHEQYF.

The genes are TRBV7-2 and TRBJ2-7, with 9 bases aligning to TRBD1. Germline V gives CDR1 SGHTA, CDR2 FQGNSA. The CDR3 runs 13 residues. V was pared by 5 bases and J by 5 bases, with 4 bases of the junction left unmatched. DNA of the CDR3: TGTGCCAGCAGCCTGGACAGGGGTAACGAGCAGTACTTC. The encoded protein is CASSLDRGNEQYF. Together with reference TRBV7-2 and TRBJ2-7, the CDR3 gives the full variable domain: GAGVSQSPSNKVTEKGKDVELRCDPISGHTALYWYRQSLGQGLEFLIYFQGNSAPDKSGLPSDRFSAERTGGSVSTLTIQRTQQEDSAVYLCASSLDRGNEQYFGPGTRLTVT.

The rearrangement links TRBV19 to TRBJ1-1; a weak D match, TRBD1 (5 bases). CDR1 and CDR2 from the germline V gene are LNHDA and SQIVND (reference sequence). The V and J ends lost 1 base and 5 bases respectively, with 11 bases between them. This CDR3 contains 14 residues. The CDR3 is CASSIGPGQTEAFF. The CDR3 DNA is TGTGCCAGTAGTATAGGTCCAGGGCAAACTGAAGCTTTCTTT.

The chain links TRBV7-2 to TRBJ2-7; D unresolved. Germline V gene lookup returns CDR1 SGHTA and CDR2 FQGNSA. This CDR3 comprises 15 residues. The V end was cut by 1 base, the J end by 1 base, with 11 bases between. The CDR3 reads CASSLEWAASYEQYF. CDR3 bases: TGTGCCAGCAGCTTAGAGTGGGCAGCATCCTACGAGCAGTACTTC.

The chain couples TRBV6-5 to TRBJ2-7; a weak D match, TRBD1 (5 bases). The germline V gene encodes CDR1 MNHEY and CDR2 SVGAGI. This CDR3 has 14 residues. Trimming cost V 3 bases and J 3 bases, with 12 bases left between them. The CDR3 here is CASSYRLGVYEQYF. CDR3 nucleotides: TGTGCCAGCAGTTATCGTCTAGGGGTCTACGAGCAGTACTTC.

As DNA, the CDR3 is TGTGCCATCAGTGATCCCGGACAGTTCACTGAAGCTTTCTTT. Amino acids: CAISDPGQFTEAFF. This chain uses TRBV10-3 with TRBJ1-1; the D gene is possibly TRBD1 (6 bases). The V end lost 3 bases, the J end lost 4 bases, and 12 bases lay between the germline ends. CDR1 ENHRY and CDR2 SYGVKD come from the germline V gene. There are 14 residues in the CDR3.

The chain links TRBV19 to TRBJ2-2, with TRBD2 matching 7 bases. Trimming removed 5 bases from V and 6 bases from J; junction bases left unmatched: 9. In germline, CDR1 is LNHDA, CDR2 SQIVND (reference sequence). The CDR3 consists of 15 residues. This chain's CDR3 is CASSSGGSQAGELFF. The CDR3 DNA is TGTGCCAGTAGTTCGGGCGGGAGTCAGGCCGGGGAGCTGTTTTTT. The full variable domain, in which reference TRBV19 and TRBJ2-2 provide the parts outside the CDR3, is DGGITQSPKYLFRKEGQNVTLSCEQNLNHDAMYWYRQDPGQGLRLIYYSQIVNDFQKGDIAEGYSVSREKKESFPLTVTSAQKNPTAFYLCASSSGGSQAGELFFGEGSRLTVL.

The gene calls are TRBV5-1 and TRBJ1-6, with TRBD1 identical over 8 bases. CDR1 SGHRS and CDR2 YFSETQ come from the germline V gene. This CDR3 is built from 15 residues. After removal of 3 bases from V and 7 bases from J, the junction contained 6 bases not matched to a gene. This chain's CDR3 is CASSWGTGRNSPLHF. In nucleotides, the CDR3 is TGCGCCAGCAGCTGGGGGACAGGAAGGAATTCACCCCTCCACTTT.

J is TRBJ2-3 and V is TRBV2; 7 bases line up with TRBD2. Looked up from germline, CDR1 is SNHLY and CDR2 is FYNNEI. Germline trimming cut 5 bases from V and 4 bases from J; bases unmatched to any gene: 6. The CDR3 length is 14 residues. This chain's CDR3 is CASSSGGSSDTQYF. CDR3 coding DNA: TGTGCCAGCAGTTCGGGGGGTTCTTCAGATACGCAGTATTTT.